This passage covers 21 T cell receptor beta chains from one sample sequenced in a study of T cells after yellow fever vaccination. MiXCR was run by TCRdb on the 5' RACE reads, yielding one entry per CDR3 protein. The table lists 200,000 to 300,000 distinct CDR3 sequences, roughly 6.3% of them singletons. Sequences were derived from CD4+ T cells sorted from PBMCs, sampled on the day of the yellow fever booster vaccination. All receptors derive from a man aged 25 to 40 who received the YFV17D yellow fever vaccine.

This clonotype occurred a few times. The V gene is TRBV6-1, the J gene TRBJ2-7; 7 bases are a match to TRBD1. The CDR3 is 15 residues long. Germline CDR1 and CDR2: MNHNS and SASEGT. The ends lost 6 bases at V and 2 bases at J; junction bases unmatched: 10. CDR3 in DNA: TGTGCCAGCAGACCACAGGGGTCGGCAACCTACGAGCAGTACTTC. Protein product: CASRPQGSATYEQYF.

J is TRBJ2-7 and V is TRBV6-2 or TRBV6-3, with 9 bases fitting TRBD2. With 5 bases clipped from V and 5 bases from J, the junction kept 10 bases outside the gene matches. Germline CDR1 reads MNHEY; CDR2 reads SVGEGT. This CDR3 is 15 amino acids long. The CDR3 nucleotides are TGTGCCAGCAGTGACGATGGTAGCGGGAGCCACGAGCAGTACTTC. Protein: CASSDDGSGSHEQYF.

This clonotype was observed a few times. This rearrangement joins TRBV20-1 to TRBJ2-7; TRBD2 matches 7 bases. Germline-derived CDR1 and CDR2 are DFQATT and SNEGSKA (reference sequence). CDR3 size: 16 residues. The ends lost 3 bases at V and 0 bases at J; junction bases unmatched: 11. The CDR3 loop is CSASSKTSKSSYEQYF. As DNA, the CDR3 is TGCAGTGCTAGCTCGAAGACTAGCAAAAGCTCCTACGAGCAGTACTTC.

The rearrangement links TRBV4-3 to TRBJ2-1; 10 bases align to TRBD1. V lost 2 bases, J lost 9 bases, and 7 bases stayed unmatched. The CDR3 loop spans 15 amino acids. The germline V gene encodes CDR1 LGHNA and CDR2 YSLEER. CDR3 nucleotide sequence: TGCGCCAGCAGCCAACGGGACAGGGGAGGGGTTGAGCAGTTCTTC. Its protein product is CASSQRDRGGVEQFF.

V gene TRBV5-8 combines with J gene TRBJ2-3; D is possibly TRBD2 (7 bases). This CDR3 contains 14 residues. V lost 3 bases, J lost 2 bases, and 10 bases lay in between. Per germline, CDR1 SGHTS and CDR2 YDEGEE. CDR3 residues: CASSWRGHTDTQYF. CDR3 DNA: TGTGCCAGCAGCTGGCGGGGGCACACAGATACGCAGTATTTT.

This clonotype was counted between two and nine times. This sequence joins TRBV7-2 and TRBJ2-2; 8 nucleotides align to TRBD1. V was pared by 3 bases and J by 6 bases, with 3 bases of the junction left unmatched. The germline V gene encodes CDR1 SGHTA and CDR2 FQGNSA. The CDR3 is made up of 14 amino acids. The CDR3 here is CASSLLDRAGELFF. In DNA, the CDR3 is TGTGCCAGCAGCTTGCTGGACAGGGCCGGGGAGCTGTTTTTT.

V gene TRBV7-2 combines with J gene TRBJ2-7; the D is unclear. Trimming removed 5 bases at V and 2 bases at J, with 7 bases between. Germline lookup yields CDR1 SGHTA and CDR2 FQGNSA. The CDR3 runs to 12 residues. The DNA for the CDR3 is TGTGCCAGCAGCCGTTCTACCTACGAGCAGTACTTC. It yields the protein CASSRSTYEQYF.

This clonotype appeared many times. This chain links TRBV7-9 with TRBJ1-4; D possibly corresponds to TRBD1 (5 bases). CDR3 length equals 15 residues. Trimming shortened V by 5 bases and J by 3 bases, and 13 bases separated the two germline ends. Germline loops: CDR1 SEHNR, CDR2 FQNEAQ (reference sequence). CDR3 region: CASSGSGTANEKLFF. CDR3 nucleotide sequence: TGTGCCAGCAGCGGGAGCGGGACGGCTAATGAAAAACTGTTTTTT.

This clonotype was observed a handful of times. For the CDR3, the DNA is TGTGCCAGCAGCCCACGTCGGGGAAACACTGAAGCTTTCTTT. It encodes CASSPRRGNTEAFF. V gene TRBV11-2 combines with J gene TRBJ1-1; D not resolved. The CDR3 length is 14 residues. CDR1 and CDR2 from the germline V gene are SGHAT and FQNNGV. Trimming took off 5 bases at V and 2 bases at J, with 12 bases between the two ends.

This clonotype turned up a few times. The chain uses TRBV7-9 and TRBJ1-6; 9 bases are shared with TRBD1. CDR1 is SEHNR and CDR2 is FQNEAQ in the germline V gene (reference sequence). Trimming took 5 bases from V and 9 from J; bases not matched to a gene: 5. The CDR3 is 14 residues long. The CDR3 bases are TGTGCCAGCAGCGTACAGGGGGCCGGTTCACCCCTCCACTTT. Protein product: CASSVQGAGSPLHF.

In this sample, this clonotype turned up a few times. This chain joins TRBV12-3 or TRBV12-4 and TRBJ1-3; D is undetermined. V lost 3 bases and J lost 0, with 9 bases in between. CDR3 length: 15 amino acids. CDR3 DNA sequence: TGTGCCAGCAGTTTTGGCGGGAGCTCTGGAAACACCATATATTTT. Protein product: CASSFGGSSGNTIYF.

This clonotype was recorded at least ten times. This sequence joins TRBV6-2 or TRBV6-3 and TRBJ2-7, with D maybe TRBD1 (6 bases). Deletions cut 4 bases from V and 3 bases from J, with 13 bases between. This CDR3 spans 14 amino acids. The V gene's germline CDR1 is MNHEY and CDR2 SVGEGT. The CDR3 coding sequence is TGTGCCAGCAGTTTGCCGGGACACAGCTACGAGCAGTACTTC. Its translation is CASSLPGHSYEQYF.

Remarks on this clonotype: A much bigger clone sits one base away, suggesting this may be a read error. The genes are TRBV20-1 and TRBJ2-7, with D perhaps matching TRBD1 (5 bases). From germline, CDR1 is DFQATT and CDR2 SNEGSKA (reference sequence). The CDR3 extends over 11 amino acids. The CDR3 DNA follows: TGCGCAAGAGCAGGGCCATACGAGCAGTACTTC. Amino acids: CARAGPYEQYF.

This clonotype turned up a few times. The chain couples TRBV28 to TRBJ2-1, with 7 positions matching TRBD2. The germline gives CDR1 MDHEN, CDR2 SYDVKM. Trimming cost V 1 base and J 0 bases; bases outside gene matches: 3. CDR3 length: 16 amino acids. CDR3 sequence reads: CASSLSSGPSYNEQFF. Here the CDR3 DNA reads TGTGCCAGCAGTTTATCTAGCGGCCCCTCCTACAATGAGCAGTTCTTC.

The table lists this clonotype with a few counts. The V gene is TRBV19, the J gene TRBJ2-7, with TRBD1 matching 11 bases. Germline loops: CDR1 LNHDA, CDR2 SQIVND (reference sequence). J was trimmed by 3 bases and V by 3 bases; bases with no gene match: 1. CDR3 length: 14 amino acids. CDR3 sequence (DNA): TGTGCCAGTAGTATCGGGACAGGGGGCTACGAGCAGTACTTC. It specifies CASSIGTGGYEQYF.

The chain couples TRBV5-1 to TRBJ1-3; perhaps TRBD1 as D (6 bases). The V end lost 4 bases, the J end lost 0 bases, and 14 bases lay between the germline ends. The germline V gene has CDR1 SGHRS and CDR2 YFSETQ. This CDR3 has 16 amino acids. The CDR3, as DNA: TGCGCCAGCAGCCCCTTGACAGGCTACTCTGGAAACACCATATATTTT. Translation gives CASSPLTGYSGNTIYF.

The chain couples TRBV5-6 to TRBJ2-1; D remains ambiguous. The CDR3 totals 12 residues. The germline V gene encodes CDR1 SGHDT and CDR2 YYEEEE. V lost 4 bases and J lost 11, with 13 bases in between. The CDR3 sequence is CASSQARGKQFF. As DNA, the CDR3 is TGTGCCAGCAGCCAGGCGCGAGGAAAGCAGTTCTTC.

On this clonotype: A read error may be the cause here, since a much bigger clone is one base away. The chain employs TRBV20-1 and TRBJ2-1, with 11 positions matching TRBD2. The germline V gene encodes CDR1 DFQATT and CDR2 SNEGSKA (reference sequence). This CDR3 spans 17 amino acids. V gave up 5 bases and J gave up 9 bases; unmatched junction bases: 18. The CDR3 nucleotides are TGCAGTGCTTCGGGACAGCGGAACGTTCTAGCGGGGGGTGAGCAGTTCTTC. It translates to CSASGQRNVLAGGEQFF.

The chain employs TRBV19 and TRBJ2-2; unclear D gene. CDR1 LNHDA and CDR2 SQIVND come from the germline V gene (reference sequence). The CDR3 is made up of 14 amino acids. Deletions cut 4 bases from V and 1 base from J, with 7 bases between. Here the CDR3 reads CASSSQMNTGELFF. In nucleotides, the CDR3 is TGTGCCAGTAGTAGCCAGATGAACACCGGGGAGCTGTTTTTT. The variable domain in full, completed from reference TRBV19 and TRBJ2-2, reads DGGITQSPKYLFRKEGQNVTLSCEQNLNHDAMYWYRQDPGQGLRLIYYSQIVNDFQKGDIAEGYSVSREKKESFPLTVTSAQKNPTAFYLCASSSQMNTGELFFGEGSRLTVL.

This clonotype was counted between two and nine times. The V and J genes are TRBV20-1 and TRBJ2-1; TRBD2 agrees at 9 bases. Germline trimming cut 3 bases from V and 9 bases from J; bases unmatched to any gene: 9. Germline V gene data show CDR1 as DFQATT and CDR2 as SNEGSKA (reference sequence). The length of the CDR3 is 14 residues. CDR3 residues: CSASKGTSTTEQFF. CDR3 sequence (DNA): TGCAGTGCTAGCAAAGGGACTAGCACTACTGAGCAGTTCTTC.

The rearrangement joins TRBV3-1 to TRBJ2-7, with a possible D match to TRBD2 (5 bases). Trimming removed 4 bases at V and 6 bases at J, with 16 bases between. The length of the CDR3 is 14 residues. Germline assignment: CDR1 LGHDT and CDR2 YNNKEL (reference sequence). The CDR3: CASSPRTGASEQYF. DNA for the CDR3: TGTGCCAGCAGCCCGCGGACTGGCGCTTCCGAGCAGTACTTC.